The present entry profiles one T cell receptor delta chain with its context. This clone was counted only a few times. The antigen it recognizes is unknown. No much larger clone is present one base from it, and per-base qualities are unavailable. Clipping removes 6 bases from V and 1 base from J, with 19 as the unmatched junction base count. The CDR3 numbers 20 residues from cysteine through phenylalanine. CDR3 DNA only is kept here, 60 bases in frame from base 1. CDR1 and CDR2 (TSWWSYY, QGS) derive from the germline V gene. These data originate in a study of gamma-delta chains in newborns, infants, children (dated by TCRdb to between 2019 and 2020). Describing the broader study: According to the title of the study, polyclonal expansion of innate gammadelta T cells immediately after birth is driven by microbial exposure. Right after human newborns were born, the researchers looked at the way microbial exposure shaped their populations of innate gammadelta T cells.

This sample was sequenced with an Illumina MiSeq. The public reads were reprocessed by TCRdb using CATT, and rows of matching DNA were later combined. Present in this sample are 10,000 to 13,000 delta-chain clones, 3.5% of which were seen just once. Roughly 9% of the sample lies in the top ten. The sequencing input was blood. The rearranged chain carries TRDV1 and TRDJ1; TRDD3 lines up with 11 middle nucleotides. The receptor was isolated from a child who was a newborn, infant or young child, either healthy, febrile or measles-vaccinated (not recorded which). CDR3 loop: CALGLSLRRTGGYGTDKLIF. The DNA sequence is as follows: TGTGCTCTTGGTTTGTCGCTACGTCGTACTGGGGGATATGGCACCGATAAACTCATCTTT.